This T cell receptor beta chain stems from a study of graft-versus-host responses after intestinal transplantation. Background on the study: Anti-thymocyte globulin induction was given to all recipients, followed by tacrolimus and steroids for around three years.

General study results and limits: Early HvG declines after transplant were associated with peak circulating GvH clone levels.

Concerning this clone itself: The antigen is unknown.

CDR1 is SGHDT and CDR2 is YYEEEE in the germline V gene. The CDR3 has 13 residues. V was clipped by 3 bases and J by 5 bases, with 12 bases between them. Assay used: immunoSEQ multiplex PCR; TCRdb lists only in-frame clones, some missing. The sample lists roughly 110,000 clones; roughly nine tenths were seen once. The chain is built from TRBV5-6 and TRBJ2-7; D may be TRBD2 (6 bases). The source is a human donor who was the organ donor for an intestinal transplant. The specimen comprised unstimulated CD4+ T cells sorted from spleen or lymph node cells, sampled before transplant. The CDR3 DNA reads as TGTGCCAGCAGCTCGACTAGTCCCAACGAGCAGTACTTC. This codes for CASSSTSPNEQYF.